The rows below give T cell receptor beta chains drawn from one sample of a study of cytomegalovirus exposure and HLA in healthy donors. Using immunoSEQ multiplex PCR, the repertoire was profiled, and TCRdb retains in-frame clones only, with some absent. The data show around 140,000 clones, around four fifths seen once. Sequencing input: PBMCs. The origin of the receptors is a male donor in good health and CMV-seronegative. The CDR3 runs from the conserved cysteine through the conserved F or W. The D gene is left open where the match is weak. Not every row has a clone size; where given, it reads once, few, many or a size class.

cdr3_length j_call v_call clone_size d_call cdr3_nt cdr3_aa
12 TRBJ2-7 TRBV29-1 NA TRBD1 TGCAGCGTGGGGACAGGGCCCTACGAGCAGTACTTC CSVGTGPYEQYF
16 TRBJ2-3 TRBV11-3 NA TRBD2 TGTGCCAGCAGCATCCCCCCCGGGGGGGGTGAAGATACGCAGTATTTT CASSIPPGGGEDTQYF
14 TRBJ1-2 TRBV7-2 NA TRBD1 TGTGCCAGCAGCTTAGGCGCAGGGGGCATCGGCTACACCTTC CASSLGAGGIGYTF
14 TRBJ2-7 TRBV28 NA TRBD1 TGTGCCAGCAGTCCGAACCCCCAGGGGGACGAGCAGTACTTC CASSPNPQGDEQYF
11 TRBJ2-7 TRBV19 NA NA TGTCATGGCAGCGATGCCTACGAGCAGTACTTC CHGSDAYEQYF
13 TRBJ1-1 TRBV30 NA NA TGTGCCTGGAGTGGAGGCCAGAACACTGAAGCTTTCTTT CAWSGGQNTEAFF
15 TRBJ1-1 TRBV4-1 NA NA TGCGCCAGCAGCCAGGGGGGGTGGAGGAACACTGAAGCTTTCTTT CASSQGGWRNTEAFF
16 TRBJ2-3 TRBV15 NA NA TGTGCCACCAGCAGAGAGGGCAGGGGTAGCACAGATACGCAGTATTTT CATSREGRGSTDTQYF
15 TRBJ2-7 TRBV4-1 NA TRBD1 TGCGCCAGCAGCCCTTCGTCGGACAGGGACTACGAGCAGTACTTC CASSPSSDRDYEQYF
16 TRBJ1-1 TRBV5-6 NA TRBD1 TGTGCCAGCAGCTTTGGGACAGGGCGGCGTGATACTGAAGCTTTCTTT CASSFGTGRRDTEAFF
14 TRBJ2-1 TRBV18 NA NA TGTGCCAGCTCACCAACGAACGGGGGCAATGAGCAGTTCTTC CASSPTNGGNEQFF
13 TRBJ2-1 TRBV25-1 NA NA TGTGCCAGCAGTGAATTTATCGCTGGCGAGCAGTTCTTC CASSEFIAGEQFF
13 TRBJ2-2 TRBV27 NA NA TGTGCCAGCAGTTTGGGCAACAAGGGGGAGCTGTTTTTT CASSLGNKGELFF
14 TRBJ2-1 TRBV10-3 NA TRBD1 TGTGCCATCAGCCGGGACAGCTTAACCAATGAGCAGTTCTTC CAISRDSLTNEQFF
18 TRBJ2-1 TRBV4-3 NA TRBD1 TGCGCCAGCAGCCAGGATCCCCCGGGACAGGGGCCCTACAATGAGCAGTTCTTC CASSQDPPGQGPYNEQFF
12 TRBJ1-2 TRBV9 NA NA TGTGCCAGCAGCTATGTTTCTTATGGCTACACCTTC CASSYVSYGYTF
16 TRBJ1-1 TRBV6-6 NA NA TGTGCCAGCAGCCGAGGTTTGTCAGGGAAGGACACTGAAGCTTTCTTT CASSRGLSGKDTEAFF
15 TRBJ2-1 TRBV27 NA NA TGTGCCAGCAGTTTAGACTTGAGCTCCTACAATGAGCAGTTCTTC CASSLDLSSYNEQFF
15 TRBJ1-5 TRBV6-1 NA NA TGTGCCAGCAGTCTCTCAGGGATGAGCAATCAGCCCCAGCATTTT CASSLSGMSNQPQHF
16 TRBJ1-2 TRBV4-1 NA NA TGCGCCAGCAGCCAAGAACCGACACTTAACAACTATGGCTACACCTTC CASSQEPTLNNYGYTF
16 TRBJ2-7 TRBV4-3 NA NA TGCGCCAGCAGCCAAGATGGCGGGACGGGAATCTACGAGCAGTACTTC CASSQDGGTGIYEQYF
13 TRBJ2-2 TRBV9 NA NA TGTGCCAGCTGTCCAGGGAACACCGGGGAGCTGTTTTTT CASCPGNTGELFF
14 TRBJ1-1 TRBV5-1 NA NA TGCGCCAGCAGCCCGGGACACCAGAACACTGAAGCTTTCTTT CASSPGHQNTEAFF
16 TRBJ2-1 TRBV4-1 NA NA TGCGCCAGCAGGTCCTCGGGACACCGAGTTTACAATGAGCAGTTCTTC CASRSSGHRVYNEQFF
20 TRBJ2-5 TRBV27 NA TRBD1 TGTGCCAGCAGCCCCCCTAACACAGGGGCCCATGGCTTTTACCAAGAGACCCAGTACTTC CASSPPNTGAHGFYQETQYF
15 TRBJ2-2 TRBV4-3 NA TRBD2 TGCGCCAGCAGCCAAGAACTAGCGGTACCCGGGGAGCTGTTTTTT CASSQELAVPGELFF
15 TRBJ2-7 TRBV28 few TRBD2 TGTGCCAGCAGTTCGGGACTAGCGGGCTTCTACGAGCAGTACTTC CASSSGLAGFYEQYF
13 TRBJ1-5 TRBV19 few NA TGTGCCAGTGCCGGGAACCTAAATCAGCCCCAGCATTTT CASAGNLNQPQHF
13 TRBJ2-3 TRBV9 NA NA TGTGCCAGCAGCGTAGAGGCGAGGGATACGCAGTATTTT CASSVEARDTQYF
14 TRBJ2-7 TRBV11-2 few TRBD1 TGTGCCAGCAGCCCCCGGGACAGGGTTTACGAGCAGTACTTC CASSPRDRVYEQYF
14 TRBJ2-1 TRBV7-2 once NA TGTGCCAGCAGCTTAGGCCTAGGGGGACAAGAGCAGTTCTTC CASSLGLGGQEQFF
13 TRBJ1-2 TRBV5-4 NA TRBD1 TGTGCCAGCAGCAACAGGGGGCTCTATGGCTACACCTTC CASSNRGLYGYTF
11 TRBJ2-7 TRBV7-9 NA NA TGTGCCAGCAGCTCAACCTACGAGCAGTACTTC CASSSTYEQYF
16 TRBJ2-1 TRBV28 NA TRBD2 TGTGCCAGCAGTCTCACACTAGCGGGAGTGGGGAATGAGCAGTTCTTC CASSLTLAGVGNEQFF
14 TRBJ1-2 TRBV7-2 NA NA TGTGCCAGCAGCTTAAAGGCAGGCAACTATGGCTACACCTTC CASSLKAGNYGYTF
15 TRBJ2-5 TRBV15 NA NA TGTGCCACCAGCAGAACAGGCGCGCTCCAAGAGACCCAGTACTTC CATSRTGALQETQYF
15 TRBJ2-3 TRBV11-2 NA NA TGTGCCAGCAGCTTAACTACCCCTAGCACAGATACGCAGTATTTT CASSLTTPSTDTQYF
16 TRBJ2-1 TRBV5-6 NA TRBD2 TGTGCCAGCAGCTTGTCTAGCGGGAGTCCTATCGGTGAGCAGTTCTTC CASSLSSGSPIGEQFF
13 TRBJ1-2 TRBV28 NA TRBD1 TGTGCCAGCAGGACAGGGGGCAACTATGGCTACACCTTC CASRTGGNYGYTF
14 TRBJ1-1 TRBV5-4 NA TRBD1 TGTGCCAGCAGCTCCGGACAGGGGGCATTTAGGGCTTTCTTT CASSSGQGAFRAFF
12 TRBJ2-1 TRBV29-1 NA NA TGCAGCGCCACGGACGGGAGCAATGAGCAGTTCTTC CSATDGSNEQFF
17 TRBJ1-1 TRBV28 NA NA TGTGCCAGCAGTTTATCCTTAGTCGGGGACACATACACTGAAGCTTTCTTT CASSLSLVGDTYTEAFF
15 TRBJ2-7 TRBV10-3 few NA TGTGCCATCAGTGAGTCGGCAGCGTTCTCCTACGAGCAGTACTTC CAISESAAFSYEQYF
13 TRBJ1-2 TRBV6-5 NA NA TGTGCCAGCAGATCAACAGGGAACTATGGCTACACCTTC CASRSTGNYGYTF
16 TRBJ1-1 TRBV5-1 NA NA TGCGCCAGCAGCTTTGAAACAGGGATGAAGAACACTGAAGCTTTCTTT CASSFETGMKNTEAFF
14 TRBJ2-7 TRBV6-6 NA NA TGTGCCAGCACCCGAGGGGACTCCGACGACGAGCAGTACTTC CASTRGDSDDEQYF